This is a list of T cell receptor beta chains from one sample in a study of blood T cells in healthy people across ages. TCRdb re-called the 5' RACE reads through MiXCR, storing one row per CDR3 protein. Altogether fewer than 2,000,000 distinct CDR3 sequences are present, 34% being singletons, with the ten largest covering approximately 11%. Sample: blood. Receptors originate from a woman in her 30s in good health. Each CDR3 is given with its conserved first and last residue. The order of the fields is CDR3 protein, CDR3 DNA, clone size, V gene, J gene, CDR3 length, D gene. A D gene is named only where the DNA matches it firmly. Size is stated for part of the rows, as once, few or many counts, or as a class when the clone is expanded.

CDR3aa: CAWNAGNTEAFF
CDR3nt: TGTGCCTGGAATGCAGGAAACACTGAAGCTTTCTTT
abundance: few
v_gene: TRBV30
j_gene: TRBJ1-1
len: 12
d_gene: -

CDR3aa: CASSPAGWSPYEQYF
CDR3nt: TGTGCCAGCAGCCCCGCGGGCTGGTCCCCCTACGAGCAGTACTTC
abundance: -
v_gene: TRBV27
j_gene: TRBJ2-7
len: 15
d_gene: -

CDR3aa: CASSPTYYNEQFF
CDR3nt: TGTGCCAGCAGTCCCACCTACTACAATGAGCAGTTCTTC
abundance: many
v_gene: TRBV27
j_gene: TRBJ2-1
len: 13
d_gene: -

CDR3aa: CTSSTYRGGTEAFF
CDR3nt: TGTACCAGCAGCACCTACAGGGGTGGAACTGAAGCTTTCTTT
abundance: -
v_gene: TRBV5-6
j_gene: TRBJ1-1
len: 14
d_gene: TRBD1

CDR3aa: CASSNQLAGEETQYF
CDR3nt: TGTGCCAGCAGCAACCAACTAGCGGGAGAAGAGACCCAGTACTTC
abundance: -
v_gene: TRBV11-3
j_gene: TRBJ2-5
len: 15
d_gene: TRBD2

CDR3aa: CASSSYGQGISTDTQYF
CDR3nt: TGTGCCAGCAGCTCCTACGGACAGGGGATTTCCACAGATACGCAGTATTTT
abundance: -
v_gene: TRBV7-2
j_gene: TRBJ2-3
len: 17
d_gene: TRBD1

CDR3aa: CSVEFETSGAYEQYF
CDR3nt: TGCAGCGTTGAATTCGAGACTAGCGGGGCCTACGAGCAGTACTTC
abundance: many
v_gene: TRBV29-1
j_gene: TRBJ2-7
len: 15
d_gene: TRBD2

CDR3aa: CSGKESGTQYF
CDR3nt: TGCAGCGGAAAGGAGTCGGGGACCCAGTACTTC
abundance: many
v_gene: TRBV29-1
j_gene: TRBJ2-5
len: 11
d_gene: -

CDR3aa: CASSDGRPAYEQYF
CDR3nt: TGCGCCAGCAGCGATGGTCGGCCCGCCTACGAGCAGTACTTC
abundance: -
v_gene: TRBV5-1
j_gene: TRBJ2-7
len: 14
d_gene: -

CDR3aa: CASSVGGGSRDEQFF
CDR3nt: TGTGCCAGCAGCGTAGGGGGCGGGAGTAGAGATGAGCAGTTCTTC
abundance: few
v_gene: TRBV9
j_gene: TRBJ2-1
len: 15
d_gene: TRBD2

CDR3aa: CASSQGLISGTNSYTF
CDR3nt: TGTGCCAGCAGCCAAGGACTAATCTCGGGGACTAACAGCTACACCTTC
abundance: -
v_gene: TRBV3-1
j_gene: TRBJ1-2
len: 16
d_gene: -

CDR3aa: CASSLPGLGLYNKQFF
CDR3nt: TGTGCCAGCAGCTTACCAGGACTAGGCCTCTACAATAAGCAGTTCTTC
abundance: -
v_gene: TRBV7-9
j_gene: TRBJ2-1
len: 16
d_gene: TRBD2

CDR3aa: CASSMEWRAPYNEQFF
CDR3nt: TGTGCCAGCAGCATGGAGTGGCGGGCCCCCTACAATGAGCAGTTCTTC
abundance: -
v_gene: TRBV21-1
j_gene: TRBJ2-1
len: 16
d_gene: -

CDR3aa: CASSPSGQGAPTYGYTF
CDR3nt: TGTGCCAGCAGTCCCTCGGGACAGGGGGCGCCTACCTATGGCTACACCTTC
abundance: many
v_gene: TRBV12-3/TRBV12-4
j_gene: TRBJ1-2
len: 17
d_gene: TRBD1

CDR3aa: CASSDGGPSRSEQYF
CDR3nt: TGCGCCAGCAGTGACGGCGGACCCTCCAGAAGCGAGCAGTACTTC
abundance: few
v_gene: TRBV10-1
j_gene: TRBJ2-7
len: 15
d_gene: -

CDR3aa: CASSGLTRDSPLHF
CDR3nt: TGTGCCAGCAGTGGGTTGACGAGGGATTCACCCCTCCACTTT
abundance: few
v_gene: TRBV6-1
j_gene: TRBJ1-6
len: 14
d_gene: -

CDR3aa: CASSFGLNTGELFF
CDR3nt: TGTGCCAGCAGCTTCGGCCTGAACACCGGGGAGCTGTTTTTT
abundance: -
v_gene: TRBV5-5
j_gene: TRBJ2-2
len: 14
d_gene: -

CDR3aa: CASSMGGSHNEQFF
CDR3nt: TGTGCCAGCAGCATGGGCGGTAGCCATAATGAGCAGTTCTTC
abundance: -
v_gene: TRBV7-2
j_gene: TRBJ2-1
len: 14
d_gene: -

CDR3aa: CASSPNGGETQYF
CDR3nt: TGTGCCAGCAGCCCCAACGGGGGGGAGACCCAGTACTTC
abundance: many
v_gene: TRBV7-3
j_gene: TRBJ2-5
len: 13
d_gene: TRBD2

CDR3aa: CSAPGQGGYGYTF
CDR3nt: TGCAGTGCTCCTGGACAGGGCGGTTATGGCTACACCTTC
abundance: -
v_gene: TRBV20-1
j_gene: TRBJ1-2
len: 13
d_gene: TRBD1

CDR3aa: CASSRGSGRGEQFF
CDR3nt: TGCGCCAGCAGCCGGGGAAGCGGGAGGGGTGAGCAGTTCTTC
abundance: few
v_gene: TRBV4-1
j_gene: TRBJ2-1
len: 14
d_gene: TRBD2

CDR3aa: CSASGWTSGRFQETQYF
CDR3nt: TGCAGTGCTAGCGGCTGGACTAGCGGACGATTCCAAGAGACCCAGTACTTC
abundance: -
v_gene: TRBV20-1
j_gene: TRBJ2-5
len: 17
d_gene: TRBD2

CDR3aa: CASSQESGSSYEQYF
CDR3nt: TGTGCCAGCAGCCAAGAAAGCGGTAGCTCCTACGAGCAGTACTTC
abundance: -
v_gene: TRBV3-1
j_gene: TRBJ2-7
len: 15
d_gene: -

CDR3aa: CASSSPGLLHNEQFF
CDR3nt: TGTGCCAGCAGTTCGCCGGGACTACTGCACAATGAGCAGTTCTTC
abundance: few
v_gene: TRBV27
j_gene: TRBJ2-1
len: 15
d_gene: TRBD2

CDR3aa: CASSPPSTGQGAGDTQYF
CDR3nt: TGTGCCAGCAGCCCCCCGAGCACGGGACAGGGGGCGGGAGATACGCAGTATTTT
abundance: few
v_gene: TRBV7-9
j_gene: TRBJ2-3
len: 18
d_gene: TRBD1

CDR3aa: CASSPPDRGGNTIYF
CDR3nt: TGTGCCAGCAGCCCTCCGGACAGGGGTGGAAACACCATATATTTT
abundance: few
v_gene: TRBV7-2
j_gene: TRBJ1-3
len: 15
d_gene: TRBD1

CDR3aa: CASSSATGGGKFGYTF
CDR3nt: TGTGCCAGCAGCTCAGCCACAGGGGGCGGGAAGTTTGGCTACACCTTC
abundance: -
v_gene: TRBV7-9
j_gene: TRBJ1-2
len: 16
d_gene: TRBD1

CDR3aa: CSVGMGSTFSGANVLTF
CDR3nt: TGCAGCGTTGGAATGGGGTCCACCTTCTCTGGGGCCAACGTCCTGACTTTC
abundance: few
v_gene: TRBV29-1
j_gene: TRBJ2-6
len: 17
d_gene: -

CDR3aa: CASSQEFWGVGANVLTF
CDR3nt: TGTGCCAGCAGCCAAGAATTCTGGGGGGTCGGGGCCAACGTCCTGACTTTC
abundance: few
v_gene: TRBV3-1
j_gene: TRBJ2-6
len: 17
d_gene: -